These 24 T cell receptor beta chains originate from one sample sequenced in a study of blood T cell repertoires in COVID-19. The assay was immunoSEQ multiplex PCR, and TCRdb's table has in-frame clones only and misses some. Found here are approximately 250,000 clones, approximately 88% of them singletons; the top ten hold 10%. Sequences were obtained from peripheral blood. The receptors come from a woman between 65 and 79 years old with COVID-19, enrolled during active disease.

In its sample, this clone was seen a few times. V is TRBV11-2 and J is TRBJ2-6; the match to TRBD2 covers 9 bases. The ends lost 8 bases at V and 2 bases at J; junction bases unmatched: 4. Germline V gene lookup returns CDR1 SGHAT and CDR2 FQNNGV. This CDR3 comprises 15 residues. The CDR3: CASGLAQPGANVLTF. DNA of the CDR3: TGTGCCAGCGGACTAGCGCAACCTGGGGCCAACGTCCTGACTTTC.

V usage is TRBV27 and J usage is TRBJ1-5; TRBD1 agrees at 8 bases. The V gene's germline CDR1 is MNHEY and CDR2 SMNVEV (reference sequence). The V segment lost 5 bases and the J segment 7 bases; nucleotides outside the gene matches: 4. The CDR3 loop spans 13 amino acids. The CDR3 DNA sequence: TGTGCCAGCAGTGTGGCAGGGGGCCAGCCCCAGCATTTT. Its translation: CASSVAGGQPQHF.

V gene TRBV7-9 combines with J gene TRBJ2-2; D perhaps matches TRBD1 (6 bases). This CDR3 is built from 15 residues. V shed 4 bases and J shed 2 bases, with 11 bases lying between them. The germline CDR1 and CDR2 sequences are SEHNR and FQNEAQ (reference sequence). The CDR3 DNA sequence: TGTGCCAGCAGCTCGAAGACAGGAAACACCGGGGAGCTGTTTTTT. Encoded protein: CASSSKTGNTGELFF. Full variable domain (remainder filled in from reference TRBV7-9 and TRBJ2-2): DTGVSQNPRHKITKRGQNVTFRCDPISEHNRLYWYRQTLGQGPEFLTYFQNEAQLEKSRLLSDRFSAERPKGSFSTLEIQRTEQGDSAMYLCASSSKTGNTGELFFGEGSRLTVL.

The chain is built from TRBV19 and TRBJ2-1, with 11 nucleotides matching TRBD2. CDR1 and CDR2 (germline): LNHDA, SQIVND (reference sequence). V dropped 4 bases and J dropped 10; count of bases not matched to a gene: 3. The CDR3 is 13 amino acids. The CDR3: CASSTLAGEEQFF. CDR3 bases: TGTGCCAGTAGTACACTAGCGGGAGAAGAGCAGTTCTTC.

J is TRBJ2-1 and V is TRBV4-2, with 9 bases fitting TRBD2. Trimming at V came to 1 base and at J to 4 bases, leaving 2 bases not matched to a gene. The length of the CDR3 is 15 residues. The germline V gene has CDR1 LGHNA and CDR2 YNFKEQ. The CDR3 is CASSQGTSEYNEQFF. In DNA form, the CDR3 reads TGTGCCAGCAGCCAAGGGACTAGCGAATACAATGAGCAGTTCTTC.

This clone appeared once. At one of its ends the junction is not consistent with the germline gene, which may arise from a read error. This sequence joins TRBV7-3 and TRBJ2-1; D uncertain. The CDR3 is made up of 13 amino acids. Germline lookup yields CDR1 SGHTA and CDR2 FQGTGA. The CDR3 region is CASSTPGYTEQFF. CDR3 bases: TGTGCCAGCAGCACCCCAGGCTACACTGAGCAGTTCTTC.

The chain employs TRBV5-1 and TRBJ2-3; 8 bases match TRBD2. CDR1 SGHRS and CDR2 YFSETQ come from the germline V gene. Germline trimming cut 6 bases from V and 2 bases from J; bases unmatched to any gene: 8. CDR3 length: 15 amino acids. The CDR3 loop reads CASKRIAGSTDTQYF. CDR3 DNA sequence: TGCGCCAGCAAGAGAATAGCGGGGTCCACAGATACGCAGTATTTT. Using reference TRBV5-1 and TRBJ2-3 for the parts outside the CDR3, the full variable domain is KAGVTQTPRYLIKTRGQQVTLSCSPISGHRSVSWYQQTPGQGLQFLFEYFSETQRNKGNFPGRFSGRQFSNSRSEMNVSTLELGDSALYLCASKRIAGSTDTQYFGPGTRLTVL.

CDR3 coding DNA: TGTGCCAGCAGTCAGACCGGGACAGTTACCATGAACACTGAAGCTTTCTTT. Its protein product is CASSQTGTVTMNTEAFF. The rearrangement links TRBV28 to TRBJ1-1, with 7 nucleotides matching TRBD1. The V segment lost 5 bases and the J segment 0 bases; nucleotides outside the gene matches: 12. The V gene's germline CDR1 is MDHEN and CDR2 SYDVKM. CDR3 size: 17 residues.

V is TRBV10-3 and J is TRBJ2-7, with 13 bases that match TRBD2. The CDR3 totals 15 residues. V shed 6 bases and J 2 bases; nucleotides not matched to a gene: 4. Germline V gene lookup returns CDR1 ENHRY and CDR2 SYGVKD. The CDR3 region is CAISPGTSGTYEQYF. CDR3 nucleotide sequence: TGTGCCATCAGCCCCGGGACTAGCGGGACCTACGAGCAGTACTTC.

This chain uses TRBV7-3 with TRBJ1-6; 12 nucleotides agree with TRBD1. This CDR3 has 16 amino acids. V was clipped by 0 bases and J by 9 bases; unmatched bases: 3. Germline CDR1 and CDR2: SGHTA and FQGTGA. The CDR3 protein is CASSLTGTGGGSPLHF. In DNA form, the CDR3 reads TGTGCCAGCAGCTTAACGGGGACAGGGGGCGGTTCACCCCTCCACTTT.

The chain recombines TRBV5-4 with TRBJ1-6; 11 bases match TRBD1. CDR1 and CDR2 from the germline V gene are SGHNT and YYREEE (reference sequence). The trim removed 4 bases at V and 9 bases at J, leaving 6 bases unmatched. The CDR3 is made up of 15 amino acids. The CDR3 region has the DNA TGTGCCAGCAGCCACAGGACAGGGGGCGGTTCACCCCTCCACTTT. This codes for CASSHRTGGGSPLHF. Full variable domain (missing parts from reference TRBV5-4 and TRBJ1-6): ETGVTQSPTHLIKTRGQQVTLRCSSQSGHNTVSWYQQALGQGPQFIFQYYREEENGRGNFPPRFSGLQFPNYSSELNVNALELDDSALYLCASSHRTGGGSPLHFGNGTRLTVT.

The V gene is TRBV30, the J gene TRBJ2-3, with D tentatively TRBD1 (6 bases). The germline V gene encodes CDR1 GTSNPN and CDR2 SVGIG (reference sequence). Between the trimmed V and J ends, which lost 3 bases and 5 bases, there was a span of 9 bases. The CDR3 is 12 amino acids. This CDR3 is CAWRQGLDTQYF. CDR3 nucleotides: TGTGCCTGGAGGCAGGGGTTAGATACGCAGTATTTT.

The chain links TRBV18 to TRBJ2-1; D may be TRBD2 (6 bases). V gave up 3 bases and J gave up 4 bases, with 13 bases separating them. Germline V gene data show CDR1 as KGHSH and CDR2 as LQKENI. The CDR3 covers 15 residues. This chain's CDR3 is CASSPISGAYNEQFF. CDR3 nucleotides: TGTGCCAGCTCACCCATTTCGGGAGCTTACAATGAGCAGTTCTTC. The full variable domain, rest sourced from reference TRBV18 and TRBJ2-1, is NAGVMQNPRHLVRRRGQEARLRCSPMKGHSHVYWYRQLPEEGLKFMVYLQKENIIDESGMPKERFSAEFPKEGPSILRIQQVVRGDSAAYFCASSPISGAYNEQFFGPGTRLTVL.

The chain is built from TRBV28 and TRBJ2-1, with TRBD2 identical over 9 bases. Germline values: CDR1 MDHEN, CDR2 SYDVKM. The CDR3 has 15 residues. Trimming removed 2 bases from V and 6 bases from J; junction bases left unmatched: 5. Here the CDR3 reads CASSLIAGVINEQFF. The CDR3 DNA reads TGTGCCAGCAGTTTAATAGCGGGAGTAATCAATGAGCAGTTCTTC.

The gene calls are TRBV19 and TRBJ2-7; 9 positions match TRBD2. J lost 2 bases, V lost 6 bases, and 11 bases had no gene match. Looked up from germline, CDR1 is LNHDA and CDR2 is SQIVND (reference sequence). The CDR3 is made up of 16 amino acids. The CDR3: CASSHSGGTRTYEQYF. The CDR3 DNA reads TGTGCCAGTAGCCACAGCGGGGGGACACGTACCTACGAGCAGTACTTC.

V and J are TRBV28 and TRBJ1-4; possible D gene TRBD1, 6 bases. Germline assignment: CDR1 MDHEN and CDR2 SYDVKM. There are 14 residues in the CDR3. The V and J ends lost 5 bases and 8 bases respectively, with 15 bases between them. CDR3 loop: CASSPSGEGEKLFF. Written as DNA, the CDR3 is TGTGCCAGCAGTCCATCAGGGGAAGGGGAAAAACTGTTTTTT.

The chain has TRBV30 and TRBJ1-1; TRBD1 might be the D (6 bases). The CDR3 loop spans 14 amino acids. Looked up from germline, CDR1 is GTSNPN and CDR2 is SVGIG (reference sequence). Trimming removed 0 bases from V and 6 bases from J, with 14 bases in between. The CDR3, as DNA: TGTGCCTGGAGTGTACATCCAGGGGTGGCTGAAGCTTTCTTT. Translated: CAWSVHPGVAEAFF.

CDR3 nucleotides: TGTGCCAGCAGTTTCGACCCGGGACAGGGGAGTAAGAAGGCTGAAGCTTTCTTT. It codes for CASSFDPGQGSKKAEAFF. The V gene is TRBV27, the J gene TRBJ1-1; 10 bases are a match to TRBD1. The germline gives CDR1 MNHEY, CDR2 SMNVEV (reference sequence). This CDR3 is 18 amino acids long. V trimming: 3 bases; J trimming: 6 bases; junction bases outside the gene matches: 16.

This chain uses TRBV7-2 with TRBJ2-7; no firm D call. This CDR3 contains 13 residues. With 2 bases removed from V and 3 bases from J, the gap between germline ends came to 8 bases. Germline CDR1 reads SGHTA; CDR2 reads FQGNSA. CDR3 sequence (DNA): TGTGCCAGCAGCTTAACGGGTATCTACGAGCAGTACTTC. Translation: CASSLTGIYEQYF.

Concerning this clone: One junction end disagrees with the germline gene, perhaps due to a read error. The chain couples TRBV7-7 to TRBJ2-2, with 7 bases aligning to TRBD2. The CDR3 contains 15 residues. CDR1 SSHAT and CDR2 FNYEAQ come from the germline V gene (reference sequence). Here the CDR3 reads CASSLAAGDTGELFF. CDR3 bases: TGTGCTAGCAGCTTAGCGGCGGGGGACACCGGGGAGCTGTTTTTT.

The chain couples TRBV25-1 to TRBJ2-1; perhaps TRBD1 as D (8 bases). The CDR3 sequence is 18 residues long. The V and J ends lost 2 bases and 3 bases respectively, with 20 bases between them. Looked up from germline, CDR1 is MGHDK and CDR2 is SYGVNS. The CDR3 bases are TGTGCCAGCAGTGAAGGGAGGGTGGACAGGGAGCTCTACAATGAGCAGTTCTTC. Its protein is CASSEGRVDRELYNEQFF.

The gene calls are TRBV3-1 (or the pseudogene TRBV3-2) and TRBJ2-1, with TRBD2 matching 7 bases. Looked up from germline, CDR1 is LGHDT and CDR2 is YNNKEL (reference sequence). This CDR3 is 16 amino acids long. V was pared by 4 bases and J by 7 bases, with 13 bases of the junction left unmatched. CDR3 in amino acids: CASSLNIGTTVNEQFF. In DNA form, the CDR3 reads TGTGCCAGCAGCCTCAATATAGGGACTACGGTTAATGAGCAGTTCTTC.

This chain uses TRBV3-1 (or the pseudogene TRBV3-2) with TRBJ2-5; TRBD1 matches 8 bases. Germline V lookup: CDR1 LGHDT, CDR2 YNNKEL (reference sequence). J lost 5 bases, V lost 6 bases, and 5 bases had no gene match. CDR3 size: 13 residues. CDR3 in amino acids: CASRPGGRETQYF. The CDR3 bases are TGTGCCAGCAGGCCAGGGGGCCGGGAGACCCAGTACTTC.

The CDR3 is CASSDGLRRTGALRAFF. DNA for the CDR3: TGTGCCAGCAGTGATGGTCTCCGCAGGACAGGGGCCCTCCGGGCTTTCTTT. V and J are TRBV2 and TRBJ1-1; TRBD1 aligns across 9 bases. Germline V CDR1 and CDR2: SNHLY, FYNNEI. The V gene end was trimmed by 3 bases and the J gene end by 11 bases; junction bases not matched to a gene: 19. The CDR3 has 17 residues.